The source of this T cell receptor (beta chain) is a study of blood T cells in healthy people across ages. Germline CDR1 reads SNHLY; CDR2 reads FYNNEI. The CDR3 contains 14 residues. V was pared by 6 bases and J by 7 bases, with 13 bases between. The second PCR ran roughly 6 to 12 cycles with a sample-barcoded 5' primer and J-beta primers. TCRdb re-derived calls from the 5' RACE reads in MiXCR, one entry per CDR3 protein. The sample records about 1,500,000 distinct CDR3 sequences, 40% to 50% being singletons. The chain carries TRBV2 and TRBJ1-6; tentatively, D is TRBD1 (5 bases). The sequence derives from a woman in her late teens or twenties in good health. Sequenced sample: blood. The CDR3 loop reads CASRKGPTNSPLHF. In nucleotides, the CDR3 is TGTGCCAGCAGAAAGGGACCGACGAATTCACCCCTCCACTTT.